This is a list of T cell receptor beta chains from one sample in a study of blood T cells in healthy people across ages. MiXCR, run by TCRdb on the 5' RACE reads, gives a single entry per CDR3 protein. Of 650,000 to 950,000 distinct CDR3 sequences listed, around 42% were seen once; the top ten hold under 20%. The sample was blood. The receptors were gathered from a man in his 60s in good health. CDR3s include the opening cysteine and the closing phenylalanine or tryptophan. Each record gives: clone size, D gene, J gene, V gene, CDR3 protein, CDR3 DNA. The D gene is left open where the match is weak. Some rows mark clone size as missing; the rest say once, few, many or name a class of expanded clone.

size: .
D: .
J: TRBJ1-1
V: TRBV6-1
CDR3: CASRSLEQLSNAEAFF
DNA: TGTGCCAGCAGATCGTTAGAACAGCTCTCGAACGCTGAAGCTTTCTTT

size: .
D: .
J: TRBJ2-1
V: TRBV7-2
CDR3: CASSLSATSSYNEQFF
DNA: TGTGCCAGCAGCTTATCTGCGACTAGCTCCTACAATGAGCAGTTCTTC

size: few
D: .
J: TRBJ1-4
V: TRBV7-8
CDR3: CASSLVPPSSATNEKLFF
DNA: TGTGCCAGCAGCTTAGTGCCACCCAGCAGCGCAACTAATGAAAAACTGTTTTTT

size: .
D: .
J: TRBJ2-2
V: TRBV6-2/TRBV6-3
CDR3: CASSSRNTGELFF
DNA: TGTGCCAGCAGTTCGAGAAACACCGGGGAGCTGTTTTTT

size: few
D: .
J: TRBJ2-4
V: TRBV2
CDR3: CASSEGKPLAKNIQYF
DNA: TGTGCCAGCAGTGAAGGGAAGCCGCTAGCCAAAAACATTCAGTACTTC

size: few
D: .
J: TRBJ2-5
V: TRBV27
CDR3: CASSSSTGGGLKTQYF
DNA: .

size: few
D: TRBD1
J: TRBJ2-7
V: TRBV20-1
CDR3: CSAPSWTGADEQYF
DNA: TGCAGTGCACCGTCGTGGACAGGGGCCGACGAGCAGTACTTC

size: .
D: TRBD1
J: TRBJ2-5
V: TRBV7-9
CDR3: CASSVEDREKTQYF
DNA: TGTGCCAGCAGCGTAGAGGACAGGGAAAAGACCCAGTACTTC

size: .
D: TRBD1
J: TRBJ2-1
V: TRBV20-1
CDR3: CSAENPGQGISNEQFF
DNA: TGCAGTGCTGAAAACCCGGGACAGGGTATTAGCAATGAGCAGTTCTTC

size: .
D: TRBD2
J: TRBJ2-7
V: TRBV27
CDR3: CASSLRGLAGTADEQYF
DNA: TGTGCCAGCAGTCTAAGGGGACTAGCGGGGACAGCCGACGAGCAGTACTTC

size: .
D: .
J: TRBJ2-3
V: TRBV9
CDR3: CASSDSAGHTDTQYF
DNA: TGTGCCAGCAGCGATTCCGCGGGTCACACAGATACGCAGTATTTT

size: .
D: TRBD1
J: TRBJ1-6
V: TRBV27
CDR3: CASSWRAPQGVGALYNSPLHF
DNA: TGTGCCAGCAGTTGGAGAGCCCCTCAGGGGGTAGGAGCTCTCTATAATTCACCCCTCCACTTT

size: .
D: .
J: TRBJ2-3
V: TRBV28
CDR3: CASSVLGARGDTQYF
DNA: TGTGCCAGCAGTGTGCTAGGGGCACGGGGTGATACGCAGTATTTT

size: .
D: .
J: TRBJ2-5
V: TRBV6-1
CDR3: CASSELRPSGTQYF
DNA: TGTGCCAGCAGTGAATTAAGGCCTTCGGGGACCCAGTACTTC

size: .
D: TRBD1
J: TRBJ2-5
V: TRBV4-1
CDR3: CASSQRQGQKTQYF
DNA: TGCGCCAGCAGCCAACGACAGGGCCAAAAGACCCAGTACTTC

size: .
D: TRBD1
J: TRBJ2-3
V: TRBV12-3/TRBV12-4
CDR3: CASSSRTGVLDTDTQYF
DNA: TGTGCCAGCAGTTCCCGGACAGGCGTATTGGACACAGATACGCAGTATTTT

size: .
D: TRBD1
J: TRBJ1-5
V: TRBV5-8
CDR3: CASSLAGTAYSNQPQHF
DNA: TGTGCCAGCAGCTTGGCCGGGACAGCTTATAGTAATCAGCCCCAGCATTTT

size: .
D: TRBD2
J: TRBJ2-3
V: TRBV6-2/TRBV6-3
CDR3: CASSYGLAVDTQYF
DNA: TGTGCCAGCAGTTACGGGCTAGCGGTAGATACGCAGTATTTT

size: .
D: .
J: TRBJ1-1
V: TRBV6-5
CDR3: CASSYTGDGDKAFF
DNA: TGTGCCAGCAGTTACACGGGGGACGGGGATAAAGCTTTCTTT

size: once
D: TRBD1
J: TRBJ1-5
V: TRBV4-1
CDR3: CASSRGQGSSQPQHF
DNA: TGCGCCAGCAGCCGCGGACAGGGTAGCAGTCAGCCCCAGCATTTT

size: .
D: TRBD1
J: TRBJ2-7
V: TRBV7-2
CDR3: CASSFPTGGSHEQYF
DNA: TGTGCCAGCAGCTTTCCGACAGGGGGCTCCCACGAGCAGTACTTC

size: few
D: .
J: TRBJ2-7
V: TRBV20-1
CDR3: CSARSTRPNEQYF
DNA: TGCAGTGCTAGATCTACTCGACCTAACGAGCAGTACTTC

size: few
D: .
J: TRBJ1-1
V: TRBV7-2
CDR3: CASSLEVGEAFF
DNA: TGTGCCAGCAGCTTAGAAGTCGGAGAAGCTTTCTTT

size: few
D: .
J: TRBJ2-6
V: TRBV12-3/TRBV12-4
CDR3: CASSLGRVETNVLTF
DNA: TGTGCCAGCAGTTTGGGCAGAGTGGAGACCAACGTCCTGACTTTC

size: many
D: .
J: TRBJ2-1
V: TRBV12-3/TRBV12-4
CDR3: CASSPVRSYNEQFF
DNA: TGTGCCAGCAGCCCGGTTAGGTCCTACAATGAGCAGTTCTTC

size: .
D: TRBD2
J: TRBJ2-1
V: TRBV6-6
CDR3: CASSWGLAGGYEQFF
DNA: TGTGCCAGCAGTTGGGGACTAGCGGGGGGGTATGAGCAGTTCTTC

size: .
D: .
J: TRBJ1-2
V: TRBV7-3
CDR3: CASSPWGRPSSAYGYTF
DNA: TGTGCCAGCAGCCCGTGGGGCAGGCCATCGTCGGCCTATGGCTACACCTTC

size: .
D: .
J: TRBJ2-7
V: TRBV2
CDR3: CASMKSDAGTGPGNEQYF
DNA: TGTGCCAGCATGAAATCAGATGCGGGGACGGGTCCAGGAAACGAGCAGTACTTC

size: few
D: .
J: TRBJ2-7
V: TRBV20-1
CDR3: CSAREWGFGYEQYF
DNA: TGCAGTGCTAGAGAATGGGGGTTTGGTTACGAGCAGTACTTC

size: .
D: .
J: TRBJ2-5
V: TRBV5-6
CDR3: CASSRGRSSETQYF
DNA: TGTGCCAGCAGCCGGGGGCGCAGCTCGGAGACCCAGTACTTC

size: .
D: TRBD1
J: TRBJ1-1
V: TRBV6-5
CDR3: CASTDFTGGTEAFF
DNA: TGTGCCAGCACCGATTTTACAGGGGGCACTGAAGCTTTCTTT

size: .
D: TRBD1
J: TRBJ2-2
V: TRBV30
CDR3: CAWRGQSTGELFF
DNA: TGTGCCTGGAGGGGACAGTCCACCGGGGAGCTGTTTTTT

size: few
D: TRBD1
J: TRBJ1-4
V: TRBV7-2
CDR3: CASSRGQGYEKLFF
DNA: TGTGCCAGCAGCCGCGGACAGGGGTATGAAAAACTGTTTTTT

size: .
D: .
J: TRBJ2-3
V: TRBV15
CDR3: CATSRDVRGDTQYF
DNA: TGTGCCACCAGCAGAGATGTACGGGGGGATACGCAGTATTTT

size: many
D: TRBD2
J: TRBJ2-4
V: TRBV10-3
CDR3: CAIRTAGDDIQYF
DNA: TGTGCCATCAGGACGGCGGGGGATGACATTCAGTACTTC

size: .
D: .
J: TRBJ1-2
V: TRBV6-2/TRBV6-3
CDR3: CASLRSGPLNYGYTF
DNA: TGTGCCAGCTTACGATCGGGACCGCTAAACTATGGCTACACCTTC

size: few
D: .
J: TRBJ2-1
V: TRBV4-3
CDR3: CASSQDRIAGSASYNEQFF
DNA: TGCGCCAGCAGCCAAGATAGGATAGCCGGGTCGGCCTCCTACAATGAGCAGTTCTTC

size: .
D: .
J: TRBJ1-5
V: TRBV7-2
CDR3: CASSVEYSQPQHF
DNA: TGTGCCAGCAGCGTGGAATATAGTCAGCCCCAGCATTTT

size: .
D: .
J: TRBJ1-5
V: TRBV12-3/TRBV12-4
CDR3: CASSLPLMPQHF
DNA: TGTGCCAGCAGCCTTCCTTTGATGCCCCAGCATTTT

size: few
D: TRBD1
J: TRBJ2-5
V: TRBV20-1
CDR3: CSAAGQGETQYF
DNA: TGCAGTGCGGCGGGACAGGGAGAGACCCAGTACTTC

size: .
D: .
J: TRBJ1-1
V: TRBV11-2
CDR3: CATWAVANTEAFF
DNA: TGTGCCACATGGGCAGTAGCGAACACTGAAGCTTTCTTT

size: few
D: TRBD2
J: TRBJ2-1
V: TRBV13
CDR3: CASGRKRGGGPYNEQFF
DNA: TGTGCCAGCGGGAGAAAGCGGGGGGGCGGGCCCTACAATGAGCAGTTCTTC

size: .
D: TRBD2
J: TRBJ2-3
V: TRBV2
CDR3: CASSGTSGYTDTQYF
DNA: TGTGCCAGCAGTGGGACTAGCGGATACACAGATACGCAGTATTTT

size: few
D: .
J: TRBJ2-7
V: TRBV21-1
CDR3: CASSNRGTYEQYF
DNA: TGTGCCAGCAGCAATAGGGGAACTTACGAGCAGTACTTC

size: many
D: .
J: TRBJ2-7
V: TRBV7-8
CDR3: CASQDAYYEQYF
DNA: TGTGCCAGCCAGGACGCATACTACGAGCAGTACTTC

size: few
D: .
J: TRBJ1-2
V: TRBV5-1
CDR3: CASSQDNSFSDGYTF
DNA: TGCGCCAGCAGCCAGGATAACAGCTTTAGTGATGGCTACACCTTC

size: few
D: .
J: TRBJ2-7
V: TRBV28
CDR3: CASSTQLANSEQYF
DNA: TGTGCCAGCAGTACCCAACTAGCAAACTCCGAGCAGTACTTC

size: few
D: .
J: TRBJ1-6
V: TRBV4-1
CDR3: CASSQVEGGGSPLHF
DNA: TGCGCCAGCAGCCAAGTGGAAGGGGGGGGTTCACCCCTCCACTTT

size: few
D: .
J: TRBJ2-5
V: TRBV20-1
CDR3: CSARDWGLQYF
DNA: TGCAGTGCTAGAGATTGGGGCCTCCAGTACTTC

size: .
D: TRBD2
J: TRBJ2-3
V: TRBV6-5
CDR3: CASNPRGGPTDTQYF
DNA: TGTGCCAGCAACCCCCGGGGGGGACCAACAGATACGCAGTATTTT

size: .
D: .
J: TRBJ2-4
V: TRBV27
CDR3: CASSFSNAKNIQYF
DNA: TGTGCCAGCAGTTTTTCCAACGCCAAAAACATTCAGTACTTC

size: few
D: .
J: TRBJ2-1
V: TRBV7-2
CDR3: CASSRGLNEQFF
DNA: TGTGCCAGCAGCCGAGGCCTCAATGAGCAGTTCTTC

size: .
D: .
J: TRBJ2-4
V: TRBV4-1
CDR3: CASSQDGRENIQYF
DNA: TGCGCCAGCAGCCAAGACGGCAGGGAAAACATTCAGTACTTC

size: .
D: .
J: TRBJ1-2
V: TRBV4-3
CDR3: CASSHRGENYGYTF
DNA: TGCGCCAGCAGCCACCGCGGGGAGAACTATGGCTACACCTTC

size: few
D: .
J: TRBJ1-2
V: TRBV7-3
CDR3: CASSPSGAGYGYTF
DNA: TGTGCCAGCAGCCCCAGCGGGGCAGGCTATGGCTACACCTTC

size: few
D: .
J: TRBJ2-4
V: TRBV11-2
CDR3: CASSLDRTLQYF
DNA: TGTGCCAGCAGCTTAGATAGGACACTGCAGTACTTC

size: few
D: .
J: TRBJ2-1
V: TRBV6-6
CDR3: CASTESGASYNEQFF
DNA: TGTGCCAGCACCGAAAGTGGGGCCAGTTATAATGAGCAGTTCTTC